The next 2 T cell receptor beta chains were all read from a single sample in a study of T cells in Graves' hyperthyroidism and ophthalmopathy. Amplification of TCR beta CDR3 regions was performed using RNA transcripts as template. First-round RT-PCR with HTBI primers amplified the TCR CDR3 region. TCRdb reanalysed the multiplex PCR reads using MiXCR and keeps one entry per CDR3 protein. The sample lists approximately 210,000 distinct CDR3 sequences; approximately 17% were seen once. The source material was blood. These TCRs come from a man between 45 and 60 years old with Graves' hyperthyroidism.

The CDR3 loop is CASSSLSGVTGELFF. The CDR3 coding sequence is TGTGCCAGCAGCTCTCTTAGCGGGGTCACCGGGGAGCTGTTTTTT. The J gene is TRBJ2-2, the V gene TRBV7-2; 8 bases line up with TRBD2. Germline-derived CDR1 and CDR2 are SGHTA and FQGNSA. The V and J ends lost 4 bases and 4 bases, in that order; junction bases with no gene match: 5. The CDR3 contains 15 residues.

This clonotype occurred a few times. The V gene is TRBV5-1, the J gene TRBJ2-7, with 8 positions matching TRBD1. The CDR3 covers 15 residues. The germline V gene has CDR1 SGHRS and CDR2 YFSETQ. V trimming: 5 bases; J trimming: 6 bases; junction bases outside the gene matches: 13. CDR3 in DNA: TGCGCCAGCAGGAGGACCACAGGGGGAAGGGTCGAGCAGTACTTC. Its translation is CASRRTTGGRVEQYF.